This T cell receptor beta chain was sequenced for a study of blood T cell repertoires in COVID-19. Study context: Sample material is recorded as cDNA or gDNA derived from T cells, B-cell-depleted T cells, or PBMCs.

Method: immunoSEQ multiplex PCR; TCRdb's copy keeps in-frame clones and lacks some. The data hold about 300,000 clones, with about 89% observed a single time. CDR1 and CDR2 (germline): LGHNA, YNFKEQ. CDR3 length: 17 amino acids. J lost 2 bases, V lost 0 bases, and 7 bases had no gene match. This TCR was recovered from a woman between 40 and 55 years old who had recovered from COVID-19. This chain uses TRBV4-2 with TRBJ2-1; 7 positions agree with TRBD1. The source material was PBMCs or T cells enriched from blood (not recorded which). The CDR3: CASSQDGTAATYNEQFF. The CDR3 nucleotides read TGTGCCAGCAGCCAAGATGGGACAGCGGCTACCTACAATGAGCAGTTCTTC.